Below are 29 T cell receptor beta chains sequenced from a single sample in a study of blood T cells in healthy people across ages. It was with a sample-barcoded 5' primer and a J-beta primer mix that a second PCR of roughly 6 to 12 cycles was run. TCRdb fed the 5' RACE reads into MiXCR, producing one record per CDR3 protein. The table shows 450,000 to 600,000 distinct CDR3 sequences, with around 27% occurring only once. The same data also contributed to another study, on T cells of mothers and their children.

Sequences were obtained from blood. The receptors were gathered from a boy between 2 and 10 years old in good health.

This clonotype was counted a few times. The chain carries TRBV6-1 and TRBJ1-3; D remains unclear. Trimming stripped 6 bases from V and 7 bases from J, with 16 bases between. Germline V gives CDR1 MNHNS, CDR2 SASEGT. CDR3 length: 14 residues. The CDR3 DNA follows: TGTGCCAGCAGAGTAGAGGTTTTTCAGAACACCATATATTTT. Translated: CASRVEVFQNTIYF.

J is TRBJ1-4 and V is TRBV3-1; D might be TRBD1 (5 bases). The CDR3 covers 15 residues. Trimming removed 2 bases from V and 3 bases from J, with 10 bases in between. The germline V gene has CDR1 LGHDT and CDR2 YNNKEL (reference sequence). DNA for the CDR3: TGTGCCAGCAGCCAACGCGCAGGGTCTAATGAAAAACTGTTTTTT. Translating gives CASSQRAGSNEKLFF.

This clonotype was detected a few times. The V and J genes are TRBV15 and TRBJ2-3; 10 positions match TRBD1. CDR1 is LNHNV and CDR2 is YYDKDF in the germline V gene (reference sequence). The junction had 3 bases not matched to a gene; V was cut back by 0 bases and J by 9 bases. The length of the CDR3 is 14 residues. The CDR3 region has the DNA TGTGCCACCAGCAGAGACGGACAGGGGGTGACGCAGTATTTT. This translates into CATSRDGQGVTQYF.

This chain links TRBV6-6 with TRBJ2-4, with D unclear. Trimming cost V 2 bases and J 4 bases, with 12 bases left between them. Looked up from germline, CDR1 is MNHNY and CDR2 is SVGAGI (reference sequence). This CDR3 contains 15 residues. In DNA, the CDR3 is TGTGCCAGCAGTTACGGACCCAACTTAAAAAACATTCAGTACTTC. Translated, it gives CASSYGPNLKNIQYF.

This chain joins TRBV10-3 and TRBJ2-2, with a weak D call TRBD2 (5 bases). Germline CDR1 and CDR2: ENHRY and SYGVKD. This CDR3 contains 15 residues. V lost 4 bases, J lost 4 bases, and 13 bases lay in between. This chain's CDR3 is CAISVGFGGTGELFF. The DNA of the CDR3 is TGTGCCATCAGTGTGGGGTTCGGAGGCACCGGGGAGCTGTTTTTT.

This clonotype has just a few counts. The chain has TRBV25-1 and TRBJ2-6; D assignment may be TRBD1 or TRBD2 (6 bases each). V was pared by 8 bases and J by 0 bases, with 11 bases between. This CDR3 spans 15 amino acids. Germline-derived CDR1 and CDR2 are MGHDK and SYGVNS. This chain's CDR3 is CASGGLRSGANVLTF. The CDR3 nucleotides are TGTGCCAGCGGGGGGCTTCGCTCTGGGGCCAACGTCCTGACTTTC.

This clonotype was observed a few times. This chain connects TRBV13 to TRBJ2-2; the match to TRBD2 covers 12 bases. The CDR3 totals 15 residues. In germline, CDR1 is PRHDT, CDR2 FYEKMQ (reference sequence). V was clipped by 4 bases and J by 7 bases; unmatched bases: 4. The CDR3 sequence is CASSSGLAGNGELFF. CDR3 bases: TGTGCCAGCAGCTCCGGACTAGCGGGAAACGGGGAGCTGTTTTTT.

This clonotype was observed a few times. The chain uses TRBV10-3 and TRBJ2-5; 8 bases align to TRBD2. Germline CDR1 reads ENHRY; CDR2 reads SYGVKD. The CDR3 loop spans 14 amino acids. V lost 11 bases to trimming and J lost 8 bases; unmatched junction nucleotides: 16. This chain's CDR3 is CASQGTSGPGTQYF. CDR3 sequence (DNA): TGTGCCTCCCAGGGAACTAGCGGCCCGGGAACCCAGTACTTC.

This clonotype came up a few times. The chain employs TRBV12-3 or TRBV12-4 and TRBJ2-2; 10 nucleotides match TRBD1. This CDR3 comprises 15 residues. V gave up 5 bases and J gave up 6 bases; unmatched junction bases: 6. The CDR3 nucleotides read TGTGCCAGCAGTCCCGGGGACAGGGGTCCCGGGGAGCTGTTTTTT. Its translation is CASSPGDRGPGELFF.

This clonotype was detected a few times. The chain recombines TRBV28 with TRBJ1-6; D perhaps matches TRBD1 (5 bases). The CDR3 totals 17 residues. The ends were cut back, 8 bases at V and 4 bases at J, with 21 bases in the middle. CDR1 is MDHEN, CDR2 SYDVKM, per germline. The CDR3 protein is CASVRAGLRGYNSPLHF. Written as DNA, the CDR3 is TGTGCCAGCGTTAGAGCCGGGCTCCGGGGGTATAATTCACCCCTCCACTTT.

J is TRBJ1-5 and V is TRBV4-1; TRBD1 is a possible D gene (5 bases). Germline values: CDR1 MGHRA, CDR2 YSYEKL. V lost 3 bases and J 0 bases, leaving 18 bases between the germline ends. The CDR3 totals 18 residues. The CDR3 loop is CASSHRGTSQYSNQPQHF. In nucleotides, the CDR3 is TGCGCCAGCAGCCACCGTGGGACGTCCCAGTATAGCAATCAGCCCCAGCATTTT.

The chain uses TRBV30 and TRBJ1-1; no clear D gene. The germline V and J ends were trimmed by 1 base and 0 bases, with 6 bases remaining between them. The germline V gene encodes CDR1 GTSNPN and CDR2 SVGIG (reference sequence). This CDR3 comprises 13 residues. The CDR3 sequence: CAWSALLNTEAFF. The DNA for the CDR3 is TGTGCCTGGAGTGCCCTTCTGAACACTGAAGCTTTCTTT.

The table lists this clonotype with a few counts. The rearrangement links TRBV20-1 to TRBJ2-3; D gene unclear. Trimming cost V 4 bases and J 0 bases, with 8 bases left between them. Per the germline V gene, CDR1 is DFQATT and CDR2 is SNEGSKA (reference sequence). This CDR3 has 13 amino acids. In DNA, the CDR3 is TGCAGTGCTATACTTTCTAGCACAGATACGCAGTATTTT. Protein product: CSAILSSTDTQYF.

The CDR3 DNA sequence: TGTGCCAGCAGCTTGGGCGGGGGATTCGGCTACGAGCAGTACTTC. It encodes CASSLGGGFGYEQYF. This rearrangement joins TRBV5-6 to TRBJ2-7, with 7 nucleotides matching TRBD2. The CDR3 extends over 15 amino acids. From germline, CDR1 is SGHDT and CDR2 YYEEEE. V was pared by 0 bases and J by 3 bases, with 6 bases of the junction left unmatched.

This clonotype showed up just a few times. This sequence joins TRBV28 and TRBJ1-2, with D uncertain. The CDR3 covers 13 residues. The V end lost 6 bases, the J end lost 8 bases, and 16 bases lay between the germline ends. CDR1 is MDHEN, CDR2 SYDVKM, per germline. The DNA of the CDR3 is TGTGCCAGCAGAACCGGAGTTGGGCGAGGCTACACCTTC. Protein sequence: CASRTGVGRGYTF.

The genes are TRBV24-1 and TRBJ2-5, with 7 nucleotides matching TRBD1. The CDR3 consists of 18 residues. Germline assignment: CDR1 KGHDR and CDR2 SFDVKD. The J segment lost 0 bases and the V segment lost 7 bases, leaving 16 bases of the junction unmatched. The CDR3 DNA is TGTGCCACCAGGATCCCACCCACAGGGGCGCAGGACCAAGAGACCCAGTACTTC. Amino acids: CATRIPPTGAQDQETQYF.

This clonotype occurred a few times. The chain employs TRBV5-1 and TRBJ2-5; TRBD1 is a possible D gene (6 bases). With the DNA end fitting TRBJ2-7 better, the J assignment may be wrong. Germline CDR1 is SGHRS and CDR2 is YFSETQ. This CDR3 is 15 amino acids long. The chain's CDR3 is CASSPDSGTSYEQYF. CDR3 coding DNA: TGCGCCAGCAGCCCCGACTCCGGGACATCCTACGAGCAGTACTTC.

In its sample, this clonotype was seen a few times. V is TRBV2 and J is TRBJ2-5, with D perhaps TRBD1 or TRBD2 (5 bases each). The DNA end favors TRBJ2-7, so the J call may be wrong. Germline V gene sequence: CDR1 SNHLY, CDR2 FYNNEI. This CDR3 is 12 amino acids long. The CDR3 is CAKSGPRNEQYF. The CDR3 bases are TGTGCCAAGTCGGGACCGCGGAACGAGCAGTACTTC.

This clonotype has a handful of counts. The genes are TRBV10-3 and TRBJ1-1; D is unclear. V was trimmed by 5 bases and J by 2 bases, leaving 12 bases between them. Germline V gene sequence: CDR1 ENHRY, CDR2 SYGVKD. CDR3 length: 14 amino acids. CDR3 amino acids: CAISSGNGNTEAFF. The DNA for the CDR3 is TGTGCCATCAGTTCCGGGAATGGAAACACTGAAGCTTTCTTT.

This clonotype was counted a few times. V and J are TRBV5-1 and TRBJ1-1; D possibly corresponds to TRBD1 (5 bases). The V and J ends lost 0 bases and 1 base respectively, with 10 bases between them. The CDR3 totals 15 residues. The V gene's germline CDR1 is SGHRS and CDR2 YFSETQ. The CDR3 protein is CASSLGGGENTEAFF. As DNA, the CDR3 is TGCGCCAGCAGCTTGGGTGGAGGGGAGAACACTGAAGCTTTCTTT.

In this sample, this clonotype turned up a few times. CDR3 protein: CASSQPGRRETQYF. CDR3 nucleotide sequence: TGTGCCAGCAGTCAACCTGGAAGGCGGGAGACCCAGTACTTC. This chain links TRBV6-5 with TRBJ2-5; D is undetermined. Germline V gene data show CDR1 as MNHEY and CDR2 as SVGAGI. The CDR3 spans 14 residues. V gave up 5 bases and J gave up 5 bases, with 15 bases separating them.

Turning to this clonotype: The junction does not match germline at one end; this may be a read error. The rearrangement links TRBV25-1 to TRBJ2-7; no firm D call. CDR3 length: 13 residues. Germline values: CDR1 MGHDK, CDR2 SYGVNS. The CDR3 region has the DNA TGTGCCAGCAGTCGACGCGACTCGTACGAGCACTACTTC. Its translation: CASSRRDSYEHYF.

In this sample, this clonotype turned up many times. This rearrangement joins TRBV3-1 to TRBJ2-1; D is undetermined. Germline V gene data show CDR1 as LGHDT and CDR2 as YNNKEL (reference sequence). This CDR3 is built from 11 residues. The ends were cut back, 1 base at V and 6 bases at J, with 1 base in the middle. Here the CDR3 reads CASSQANEQFF. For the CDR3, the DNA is TGTGCCAGCAGCCAAGCCAATGAGCAGTTCTTC.

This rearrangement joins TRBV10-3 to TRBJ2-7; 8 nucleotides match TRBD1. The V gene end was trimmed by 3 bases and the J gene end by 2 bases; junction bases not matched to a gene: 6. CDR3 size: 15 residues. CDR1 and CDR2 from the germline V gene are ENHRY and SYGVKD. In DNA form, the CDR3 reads TGTGCCATCAGTGATCGGGACAGGAGCACCTACGAGCAGTACTTC. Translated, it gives CAISDRDRSTYEQYF.

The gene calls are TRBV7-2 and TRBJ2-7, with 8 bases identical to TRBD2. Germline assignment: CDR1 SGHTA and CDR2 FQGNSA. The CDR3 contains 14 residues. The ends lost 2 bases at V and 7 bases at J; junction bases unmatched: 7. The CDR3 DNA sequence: TGTGCCAGCAGCTTAAGAGCGGGAGCCGAAGAGCAGTACTTC. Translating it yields CASSLRAGAEEQYF. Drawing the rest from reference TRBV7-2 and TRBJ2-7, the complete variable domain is GAGVSQSPSNKVTEKGKDVELRCDPISGHTALYWYRQSLGQGLEFLIYFQGNSAPDKSGLPSDRFSAERTGGSVSTLTIQRTQQEDSAVYLCASSLRAGAEEQYFGPGTRLTVT.

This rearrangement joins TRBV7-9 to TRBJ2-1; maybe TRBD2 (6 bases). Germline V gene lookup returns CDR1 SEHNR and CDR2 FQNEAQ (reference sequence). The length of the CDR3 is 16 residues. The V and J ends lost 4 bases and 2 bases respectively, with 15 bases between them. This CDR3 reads CASSSGREAPYNEQFF. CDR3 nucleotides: TGTGCCAGCAGCTCCGGAAGGGAGGCGCCCTACAATGAGCAGTTCTTC.

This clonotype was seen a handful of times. The CDR3 nucleotides read TGTGCCAGCAGCTACACAGGGACAGATACGCAGTATTTT. It codes for CASSYTGTDTQYF. V and J are TRBV7-3 and TRBJ2-3; TRBD1 is a possible D gene (6 bases). Trimming took 4 bases from V and 3 from J, leaving 8 bases between them. The CDR3 is made up of 13 amino acids. Germline assignment: CDR1 SGHTA and CDR2 FQGTGA.

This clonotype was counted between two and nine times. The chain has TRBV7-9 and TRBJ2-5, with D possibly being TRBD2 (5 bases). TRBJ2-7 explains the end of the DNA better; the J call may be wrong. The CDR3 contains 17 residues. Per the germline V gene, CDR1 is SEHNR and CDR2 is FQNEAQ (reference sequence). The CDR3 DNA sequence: TGTGCCAGCAGGCAAAGTCAGTGGGCTAGCAGCTCCTACGAGCAGTACTTC. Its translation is CASRQSQWASSSYEQYF.

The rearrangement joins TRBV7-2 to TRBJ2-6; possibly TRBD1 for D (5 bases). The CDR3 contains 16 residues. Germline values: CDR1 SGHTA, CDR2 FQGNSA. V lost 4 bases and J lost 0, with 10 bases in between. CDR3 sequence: CASSSQGVSGANVLTF. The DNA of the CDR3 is TGTGCCAGCAGCTCGCAAGGGGTCTCTGGGGCCAACGTCCTGACTTTC.